This entry describes one T cell receptor beta chain. Assay: immunoSEQ multiplex PCR; the TCRdb copy retains only in-frame clones and omits some. This sample carries some 110,000 clones, 82% of them seen once, and the ten largest clones take less than 3.5%. This sample was included in a study of radiation and T cells in renal cell carcinoma. Time point defined: baseline pretreatment blood. As to treatment: 15 Gy SBRT to primary tumor, nephrectomy 4 weeks later. CDR3 length equals 15 residues. The germline gives CDR1 MRHNA, CDR2 SNTAGT. Trimming shortened V by 2 bases and J by 4 bases, and 9 bases separated the two germline ends.

This sequence was found in a woman in her sixties or seventies with renal cell carcinoma. J is TRBJ2-6 and V is TRBV6-4; no clear D gene. Here the sequenced sample was blood, taken from a patient whose treatment included radiotherapy and nephrectomy. CDR3 protein: CASSDVRSGANVLTF. The DNA for the CDR3 is TGTGCCAGCAGTGACGTGAGGTCAGGGGCCAACGTCCTGACTTTC.